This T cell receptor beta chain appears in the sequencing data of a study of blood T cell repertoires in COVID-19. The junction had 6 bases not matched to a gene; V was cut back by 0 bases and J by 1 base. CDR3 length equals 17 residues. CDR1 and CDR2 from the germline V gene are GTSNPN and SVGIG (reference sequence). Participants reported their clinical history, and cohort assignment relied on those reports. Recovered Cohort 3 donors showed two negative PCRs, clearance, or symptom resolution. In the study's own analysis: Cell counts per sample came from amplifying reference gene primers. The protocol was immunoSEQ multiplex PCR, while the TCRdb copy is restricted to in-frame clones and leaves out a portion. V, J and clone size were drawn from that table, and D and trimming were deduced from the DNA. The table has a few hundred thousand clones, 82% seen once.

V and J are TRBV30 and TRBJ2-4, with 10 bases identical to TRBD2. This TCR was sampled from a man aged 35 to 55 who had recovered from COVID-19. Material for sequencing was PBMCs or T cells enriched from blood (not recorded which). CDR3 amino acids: CAWSVASGSLAKNIQYF. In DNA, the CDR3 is TGTGCCTGGAGTGTAGCTAGCGGGAGCCTGGCCAAAAACATTCAGTACTTC.